The source of this T cell receptor (beta chain) is a study of blood T cell repertoires in COVID-19. This CDR3 has 15 amino acids. Trimming pared 4 bases from V and 9 bases from J, leaving 23 bases between. Germline V gene data show CDR1 as SGHRS and CDR2 as YFSETQ. Profiling relied on immunoSEQ multiplex PCR, and the TCRdb table lists in-frame clones only, not all of them. The data show roughly 140,000 clones, over 75% seen once. The rearrangement joins TRBV5-1 to TRBJ2-7, with a possible D match to TRBD2 (6 bases). The sequenced material came from PBMCs or T cells enriched from blood (not recorded which). The clonotype comes from a man between 45 and 60 years old in a cohort exposed to, infected with or recovered from COVID-19 (not recorded which). CDR3 nucleotide sequence: TGCGCCAGCAGCACCGATAGCGGAGTGACTACGAGGCAGTACTTC. Encoded protein: CASSTDSGVTTRQYF.